These T cell receptor beta chains were read from a single sample in a study of OX40 agonist ivuxolimab in advanced cancers. Only in-frame clones appear in the TCRdb table, and some are missing; sequencing was by immunoSEQ multiplex PCR. In the table there are over 150,000 clones, under 95% of which are singletons. The specimen comprised CD4+ or CD8+ T cells sorted from blood, sampled in a trial of the OX40 agonist ivuxolimab. These TCRs come from an adult with an advanced solid tumor such as melanoma, head and neck, liver or kidney cancer. The CDR3 runs from the conserved cysteine through the conserved F or W. The D gene is left open where the match is weak.

D gene,V gene,J gene,CDR3 DNA,CDR3 protein
.,TRBV5-4,TRBJ2-1,TGTGCCAGCAGCTTAAAGGGAACTGGGAATGAGCAGTTCTTC,CASSLKGTGNEQFF
TRBD1,TRBV10-3,TRBJ2-1,TGTGCCATCAGTGAGTCGCGACAGGGTGAGGGCAATGAGCAGTTCTTC,CAISESRQGEGNEQFF
TRBD2,TRBV2,TRBJ2-1,TGTGCCAGCAGTGGTCTAGCGGATTACAATGAGCAGTTCTTC,CASSGLADYNEQFF
.,TRBV13,TRBJ1-4,TGTGCCAGCAGCTTAAGGCCCCGGGGATGGGGTGAAAAACTGTTTTTT,CASSLRPRGWGEKLFF
TRBD1,TRBV4-1,TRBJ2-3,TGCGCCAGCAGCCAATATCCCTTAGGGACAGGGGGCAAATATTTT,CASSQYPLGTGGKYF
.,TRBV28,TRBJ2-3,TGTGCCAGCACCGGCGGGAGCACAGATACGCAGTATTTT,CASTGGSTDTQYF
.,TRBV5-1,TRBJ1-2,TGCGCCAGCAGCTTGGGACAGAGCTATGGCTACACCTTC,CASSLGQSYGYTF
.,TRBV5-6,TRBJ2-5,TGTGCCAGCAGCTTGGGAGGGACCCAGTACTTC,CASSLGGTQYF
TRBD1,TRBV6-6,TRBJ2-3,TGTGCCAGCAGTCCCAGGGGGCTCGGCACAGATACGCAGTATTTT,CASSPRGLGTDTQYF
.,TRBV20-1,TRBJ2-1,TGCAGTGCCAGGACTAACAATGAGCAGTTCTTC,CSARTNNEQFF
.,TRBV11-3,TRBJ2-1,TGTGCCAGCAGCTTAGCGTACCCCGCCTACAATGAGCAGTTCTTC,CASSLAYPAYNEQFF